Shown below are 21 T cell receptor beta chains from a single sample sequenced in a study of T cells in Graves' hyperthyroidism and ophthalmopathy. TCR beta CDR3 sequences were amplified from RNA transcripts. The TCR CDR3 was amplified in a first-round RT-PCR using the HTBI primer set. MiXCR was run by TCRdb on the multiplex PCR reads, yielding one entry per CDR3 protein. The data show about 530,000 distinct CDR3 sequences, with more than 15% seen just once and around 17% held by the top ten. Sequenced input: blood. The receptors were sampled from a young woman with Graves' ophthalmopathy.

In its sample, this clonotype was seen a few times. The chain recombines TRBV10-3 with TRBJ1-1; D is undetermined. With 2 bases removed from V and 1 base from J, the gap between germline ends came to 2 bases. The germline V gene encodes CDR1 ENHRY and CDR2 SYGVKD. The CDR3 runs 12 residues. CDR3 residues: CAISEGNTEAFF. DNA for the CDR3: TGTGCCATCAGTGAGGGGAACACTGAAGCTTTCTTT.

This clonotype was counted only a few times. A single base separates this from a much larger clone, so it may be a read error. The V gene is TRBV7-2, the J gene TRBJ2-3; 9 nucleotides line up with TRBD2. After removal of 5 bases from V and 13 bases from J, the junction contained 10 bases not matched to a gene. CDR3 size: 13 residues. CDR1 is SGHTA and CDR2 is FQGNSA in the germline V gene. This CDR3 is CASSVSSGETEYF. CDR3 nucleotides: TGTGCCAGCAGCGTCTCTAGCGGGGAAACAGAGTATTTT.

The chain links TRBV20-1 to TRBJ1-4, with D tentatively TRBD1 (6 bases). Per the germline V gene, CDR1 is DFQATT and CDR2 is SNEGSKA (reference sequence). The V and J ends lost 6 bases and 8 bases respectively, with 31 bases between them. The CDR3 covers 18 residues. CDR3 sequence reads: CSARERGSKWGALEKLFF. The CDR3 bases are TGCAGTGCGAGGGAACGGGGAAGCAAGTGGGGGGCTTTGGAAAAACTGTTTTTT.

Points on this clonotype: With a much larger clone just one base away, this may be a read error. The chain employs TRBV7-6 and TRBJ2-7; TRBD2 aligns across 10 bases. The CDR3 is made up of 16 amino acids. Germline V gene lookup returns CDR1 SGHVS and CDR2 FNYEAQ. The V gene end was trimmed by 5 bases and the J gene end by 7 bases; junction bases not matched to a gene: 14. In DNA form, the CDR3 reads TGTGCCAGCAGCGCAATAGCGGGAGGTAGGGACAGTGAGCAGTACTTC. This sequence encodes CASSAIAGGRDSEQYF.

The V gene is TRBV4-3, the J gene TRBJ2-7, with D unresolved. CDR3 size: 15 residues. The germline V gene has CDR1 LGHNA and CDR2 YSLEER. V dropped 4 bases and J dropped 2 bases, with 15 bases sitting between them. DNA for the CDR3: TGCGCCAGCAGCCTCCACTTAGGACCGACCTACGAGCAGTACTTC. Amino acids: CASSLHLGPTYEQYF.

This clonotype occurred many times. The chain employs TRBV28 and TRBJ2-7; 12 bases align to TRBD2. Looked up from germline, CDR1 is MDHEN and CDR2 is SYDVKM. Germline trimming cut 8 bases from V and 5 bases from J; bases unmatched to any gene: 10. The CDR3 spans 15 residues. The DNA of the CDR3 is TGTGCCAGCCCACCGACTAGCGGGAGCTTCCACGAGCAGTACTTC. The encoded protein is CASPPTSGSFHEQYF.

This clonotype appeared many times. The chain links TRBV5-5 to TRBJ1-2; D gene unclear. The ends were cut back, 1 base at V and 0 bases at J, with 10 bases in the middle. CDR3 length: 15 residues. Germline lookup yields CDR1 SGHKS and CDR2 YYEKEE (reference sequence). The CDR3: CASSLRGSTNYGYTF. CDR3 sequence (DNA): TGTGCCAGCAGCTTGCGCGGGTCTACTAACTATGGCTACACCTTC.

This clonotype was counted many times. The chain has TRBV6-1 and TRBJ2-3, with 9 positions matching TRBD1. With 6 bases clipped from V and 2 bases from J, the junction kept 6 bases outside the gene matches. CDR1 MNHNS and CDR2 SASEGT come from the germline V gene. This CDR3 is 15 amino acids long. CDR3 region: CASSAGQGFTDTQYF. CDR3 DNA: TGTGCCAGCAGCGCGGGACAGGGTTTCACAGATACGCAGTATTTT.

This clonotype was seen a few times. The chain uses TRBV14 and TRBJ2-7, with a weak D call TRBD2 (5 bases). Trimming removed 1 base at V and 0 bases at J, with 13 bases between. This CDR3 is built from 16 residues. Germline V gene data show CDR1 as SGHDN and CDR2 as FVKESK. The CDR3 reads CASSQVRGESSYEQYF. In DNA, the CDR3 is TGTGCCAGCAGCCAAGTACGGGGAGAGAGCTCCTACGAGCAGTACTTC. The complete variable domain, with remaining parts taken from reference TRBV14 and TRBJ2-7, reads EAGVTQFPSHSVIEKGQTVTLRCDPISGHDNLYWYRRVMGKEIKFLLHFVKESKQDESGMPNNRFLAERTGGTYSTLKVQPAELEDSGVYFCASSQVRGESSYEQYFGPGTRLTVT.

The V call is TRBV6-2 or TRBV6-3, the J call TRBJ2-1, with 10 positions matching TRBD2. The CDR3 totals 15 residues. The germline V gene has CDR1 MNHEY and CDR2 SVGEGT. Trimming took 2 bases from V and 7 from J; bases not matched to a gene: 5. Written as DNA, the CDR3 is TGTGCCAGCAGTTACGGGCTAGCGGGGGTAAATGAGCAGTTCTTC. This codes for CASSYGLAGVNEQFF.

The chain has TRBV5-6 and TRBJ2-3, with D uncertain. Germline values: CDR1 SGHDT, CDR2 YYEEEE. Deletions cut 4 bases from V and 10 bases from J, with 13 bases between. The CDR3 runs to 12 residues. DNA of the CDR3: TGTGCCAGCAGCGATGCGGTTGATGCGCAGTATTTT. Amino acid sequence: CASSDAVDAQYF. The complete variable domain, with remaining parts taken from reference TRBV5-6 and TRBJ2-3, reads DAGVTQSPTHLIKTRGQQVTLRCSPKSGHDTVSWYQQALGQGPQFIFQYYEEEERQRGNFPDRFSGHQFPNYSSELNVNALLLGDSALYLCASSDAVDAQYFGPGTRLTVL.

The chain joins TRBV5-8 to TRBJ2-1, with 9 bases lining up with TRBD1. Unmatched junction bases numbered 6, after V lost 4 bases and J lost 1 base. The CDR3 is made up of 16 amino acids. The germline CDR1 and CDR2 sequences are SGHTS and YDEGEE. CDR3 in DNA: TGTGCCAGCAGCCAAAGCGGGACAGGGTCCTACAATGAGCAGTTCTTC. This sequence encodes CASSQSGTGSYNEQFF. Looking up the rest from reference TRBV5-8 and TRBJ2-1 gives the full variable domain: EAGVTQSPTHLIKTRGQQATLRCSPISGHTSVYWYQQALGLGLQFLLWYDEGEERNRGNFPPRFSGRQFPNYSSELNVNALELEDSALYLCASSQSGTGSYNEQFFGPGTRLTVL.

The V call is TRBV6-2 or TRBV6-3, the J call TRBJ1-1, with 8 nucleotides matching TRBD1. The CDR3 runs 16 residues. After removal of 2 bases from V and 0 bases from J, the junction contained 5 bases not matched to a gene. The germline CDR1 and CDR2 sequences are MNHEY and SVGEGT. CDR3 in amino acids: CASSYRTGGLNTEAFF. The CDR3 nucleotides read TGTGCCAGCAGTTACAGAACAGGGGGGCTGAACACTGAAGCTTTCTTT.

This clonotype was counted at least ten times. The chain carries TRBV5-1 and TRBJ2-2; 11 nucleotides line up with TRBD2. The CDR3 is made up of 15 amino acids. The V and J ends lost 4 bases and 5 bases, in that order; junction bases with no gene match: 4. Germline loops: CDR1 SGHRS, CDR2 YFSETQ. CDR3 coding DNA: TGCGCCAGCAGCCCTAGGACTAGCGGGACCGGGGAGCTGTTTTTT. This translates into CASSPRTSGTGELFF.

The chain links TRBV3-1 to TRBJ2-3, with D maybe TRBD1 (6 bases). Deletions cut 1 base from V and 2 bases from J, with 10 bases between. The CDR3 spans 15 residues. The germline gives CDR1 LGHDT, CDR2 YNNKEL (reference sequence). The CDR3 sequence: CASSQATGHTDTQYF. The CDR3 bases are TGTGCCAGCAGCCAAGCTACGGGACACACAGATACGCAGTATTTT.

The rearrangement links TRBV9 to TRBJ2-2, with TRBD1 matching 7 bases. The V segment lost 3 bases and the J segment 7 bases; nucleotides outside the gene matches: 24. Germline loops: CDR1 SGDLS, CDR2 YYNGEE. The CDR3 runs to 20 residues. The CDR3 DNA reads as TGTGCCAGCAGCGCGCCAACAACGGGACAGTTCTATTCATCAGGCGGGGAGCTGTTTTTT. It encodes CASSAPTTGQFYSSGGELFF.

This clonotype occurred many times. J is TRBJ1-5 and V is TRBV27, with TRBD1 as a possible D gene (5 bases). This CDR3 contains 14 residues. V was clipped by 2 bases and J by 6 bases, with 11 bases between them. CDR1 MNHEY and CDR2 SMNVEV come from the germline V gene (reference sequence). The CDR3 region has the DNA TGTGCCAGCAGTTTACGGGGAGGGGTTCAGCCCCAGCATTTT. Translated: CASSLRGGVQPQHF.

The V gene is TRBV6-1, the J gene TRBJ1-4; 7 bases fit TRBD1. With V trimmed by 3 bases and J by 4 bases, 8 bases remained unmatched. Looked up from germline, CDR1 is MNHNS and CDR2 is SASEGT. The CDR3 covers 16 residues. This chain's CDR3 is CASSDPQTGLNEKLFF. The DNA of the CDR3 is TGTGCCAGCAGTGATCCCCAGACAGGGCTTAATGAAAAACTGTTTTTT.

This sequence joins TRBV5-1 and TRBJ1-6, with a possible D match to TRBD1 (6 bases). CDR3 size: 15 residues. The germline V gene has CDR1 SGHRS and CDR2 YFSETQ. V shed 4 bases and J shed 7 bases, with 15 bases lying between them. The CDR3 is CASSIRQEKNSPLHF. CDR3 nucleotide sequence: TGCGCCAGCAGCATAAGACAGGAAAAGAATTCACCCCTCCACTTT.

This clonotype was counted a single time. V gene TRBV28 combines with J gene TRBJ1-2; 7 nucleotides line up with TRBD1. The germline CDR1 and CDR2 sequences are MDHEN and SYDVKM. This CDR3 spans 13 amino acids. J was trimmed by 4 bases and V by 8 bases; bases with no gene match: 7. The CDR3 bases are TGTGCCAGCCGTCAGGGGGGGGGCTATGGCTACACCTTC. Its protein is CASRQGGGYGYTF.

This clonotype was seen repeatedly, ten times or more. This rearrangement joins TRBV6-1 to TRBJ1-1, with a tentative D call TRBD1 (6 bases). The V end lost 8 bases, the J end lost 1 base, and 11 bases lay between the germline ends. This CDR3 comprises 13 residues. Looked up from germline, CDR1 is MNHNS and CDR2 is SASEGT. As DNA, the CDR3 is TGTGCCAGCTCACGGGACACGAACACTGAAGCTTTCTTT. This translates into CASSRDTNTEAFF.